This TCR beta chain derives from a study of cytomegalovirus exposure and HLA in healthy donors. General study results and limits: The CMV antigen specificity of three CMV-associated chains was confirmed through in vitro analysis.

The PCR used 60 Vbeta and 13 Jbeta primers. The repertoire was sequenced with immunoSEQ multiplex PCR; TCRdb's copy has only in-frame clones and lacks some. The table includes approximately 110,000 clones, 74% detected once. Concerning this clone: Its antigen is not known.

The sample comprised PBMCs. The TCR comes from a woman between 50 and 59 years old in good health and CMV-seropositive.

This CDR3 reads CASSLGSSVRGGQPQHF. The CDR3 DNA is TGTGCCAGCAGCTTAGGATCGAGTGTAAGGGGAGGTCAGCCCCAGCATTTT. The chain combines TRBV7-2 with TRBJ1-5; possible D gene TRBD1, 5 bases. V gave up 1 base and J gave up 6 bases, with 19 bases separating them. In germline, CDR1 is SGHTA, CDR2 FQGNSA. There are 17 residues in the CDR3.